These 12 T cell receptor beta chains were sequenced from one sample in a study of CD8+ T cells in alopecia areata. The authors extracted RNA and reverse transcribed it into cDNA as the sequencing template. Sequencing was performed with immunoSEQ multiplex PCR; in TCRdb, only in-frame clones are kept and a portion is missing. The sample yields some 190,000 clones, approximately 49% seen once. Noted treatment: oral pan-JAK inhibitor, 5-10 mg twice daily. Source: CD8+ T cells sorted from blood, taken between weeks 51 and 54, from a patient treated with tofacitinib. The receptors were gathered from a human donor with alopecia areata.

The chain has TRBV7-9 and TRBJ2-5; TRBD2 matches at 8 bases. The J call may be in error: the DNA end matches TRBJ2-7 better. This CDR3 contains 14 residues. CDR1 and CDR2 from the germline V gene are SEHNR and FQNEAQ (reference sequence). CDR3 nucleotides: TGTGCCAGCAGCCCATCGGGAGGGAGGTACGAGCAGTACTTC. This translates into CASSPSGGRYEQYF.

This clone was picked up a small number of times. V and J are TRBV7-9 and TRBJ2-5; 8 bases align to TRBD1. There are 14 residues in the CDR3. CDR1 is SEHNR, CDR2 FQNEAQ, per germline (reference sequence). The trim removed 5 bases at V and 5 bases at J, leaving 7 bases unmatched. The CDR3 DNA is TGTGCCAGCAGCCATGGGACAGGCGGGGAGACCCAGTACTTC. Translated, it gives CASSHGTGGETQYF.

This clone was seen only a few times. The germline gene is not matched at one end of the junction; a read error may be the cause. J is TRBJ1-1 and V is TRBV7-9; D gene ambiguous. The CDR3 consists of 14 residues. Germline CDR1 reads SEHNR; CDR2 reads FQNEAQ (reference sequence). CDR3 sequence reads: CASTPPGVNTEAFF. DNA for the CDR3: TGTGCCAGCACCCCCCCCGGAGTGAATACTGAAGCTTTCTTT.

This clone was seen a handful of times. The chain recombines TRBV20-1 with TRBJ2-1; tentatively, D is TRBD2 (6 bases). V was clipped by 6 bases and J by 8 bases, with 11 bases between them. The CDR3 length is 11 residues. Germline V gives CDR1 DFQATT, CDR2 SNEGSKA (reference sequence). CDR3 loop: CSALSGYEQFF. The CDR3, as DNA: TGCAGTGCCCTTAGCGGCTATGAGCAGTTCTTC.

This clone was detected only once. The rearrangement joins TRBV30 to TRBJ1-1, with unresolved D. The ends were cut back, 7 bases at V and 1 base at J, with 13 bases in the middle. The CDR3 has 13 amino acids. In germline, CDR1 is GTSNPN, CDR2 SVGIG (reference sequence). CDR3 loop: CASSTDPNTEAFF. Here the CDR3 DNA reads TGTGCCTCCTCAACGGACCCGAACACTGAAGCTTTCTTT.

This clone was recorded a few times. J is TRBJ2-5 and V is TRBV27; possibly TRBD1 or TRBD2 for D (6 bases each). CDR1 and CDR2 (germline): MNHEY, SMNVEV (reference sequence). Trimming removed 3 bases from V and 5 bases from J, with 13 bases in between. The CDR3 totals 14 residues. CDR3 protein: CASSFGRGGETQYF. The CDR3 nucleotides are TGTGCCAGCAGTTTTGGCCGAGGGGGGGAGACCCAGTACTTC.

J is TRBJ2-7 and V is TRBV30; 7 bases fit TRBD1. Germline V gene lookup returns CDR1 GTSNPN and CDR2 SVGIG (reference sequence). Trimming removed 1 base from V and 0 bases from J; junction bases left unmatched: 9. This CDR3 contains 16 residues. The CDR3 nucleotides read TGTGCCTGGAGTGGGGAGCGACAGGGTAACTCCTACGAGCAGTACTTC. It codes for CAWSGERQGNSYEQYF.

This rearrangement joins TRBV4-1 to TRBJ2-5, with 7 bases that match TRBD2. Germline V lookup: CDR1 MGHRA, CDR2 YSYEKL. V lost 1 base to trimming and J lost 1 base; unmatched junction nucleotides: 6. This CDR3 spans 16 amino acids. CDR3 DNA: TGCGCCAGCAGCCAAGTCGCGGTAGCGGGCCAAGAGACCCAGTACTTC. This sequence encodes CASSQVAVAGQETQYF.

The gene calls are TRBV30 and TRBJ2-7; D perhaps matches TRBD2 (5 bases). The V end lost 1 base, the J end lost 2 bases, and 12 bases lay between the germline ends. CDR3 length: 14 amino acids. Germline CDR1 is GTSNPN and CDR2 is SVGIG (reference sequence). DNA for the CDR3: TGTGCCTGGAGTGCCCGGGGTGGTACCTACGAGCAGTACTTC. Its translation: CAWSARGGTYEQYF.

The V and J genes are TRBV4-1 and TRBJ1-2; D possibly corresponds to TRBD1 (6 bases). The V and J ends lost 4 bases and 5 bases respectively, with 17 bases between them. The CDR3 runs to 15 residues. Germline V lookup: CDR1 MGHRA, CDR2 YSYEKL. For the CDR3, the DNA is TGCGCCAGCAGCCGACAGGCCAATAGTGTGTATGGCTACACCTTC. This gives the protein CASSRQANSVYGYTF.

CDR3 residues: CASSTRGHRNQPQHF. The CDR3, as DNA: TGTGCCAGTAGTACACGAGGGCACAGGAATCAGCCCCAGCATTTT. This chain uses TRBV19 with TRBJ1-5, with TRBD1 as a possible D gene (5 bases). This CDR3 contains 15 residues. Trimming removed 4 bases at V and 4 bases at J, with 14 bases between. CDR1 is LNHDA, CDR2 SQIVND, per germline (reference sequence).

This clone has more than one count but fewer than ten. CDR3 DNA: TGTGCCAGCAGCCACTTCTCCTACGAGCAGTACTTC. Translation gives CASSHFSYEQYF. This chain uses TRBV13 with TRBJ2-7; D is uncertain. The CDR3 runs 12 residues. The V and J ends lost 5 bases and 0 bases respectively, with 5 bases between them. Germline V gene data show CDR1 as PRHDT and CDR2 as FYEKMQ (reference sequence).